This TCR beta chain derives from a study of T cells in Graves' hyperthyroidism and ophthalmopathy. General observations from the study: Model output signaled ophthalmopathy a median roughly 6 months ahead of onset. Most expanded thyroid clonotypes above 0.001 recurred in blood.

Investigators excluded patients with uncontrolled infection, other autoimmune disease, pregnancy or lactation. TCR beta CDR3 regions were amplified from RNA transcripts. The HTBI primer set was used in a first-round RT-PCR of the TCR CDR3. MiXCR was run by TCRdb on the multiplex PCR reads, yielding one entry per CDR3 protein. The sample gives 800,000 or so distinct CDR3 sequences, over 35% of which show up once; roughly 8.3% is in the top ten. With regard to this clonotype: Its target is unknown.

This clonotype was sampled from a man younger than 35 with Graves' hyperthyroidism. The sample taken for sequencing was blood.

CDR3 sequence reads: CASVQRFGDTGELFF. The CDR3 DNA follows: TGTGCCAGCGTTCAACGGTTTGGGGACACCGGGGAGCTGTTTTTT. The chain has TRBV2 and TRBJ2-2, with D hard to call. Germline loops: CDR1 SNHLY, CDR2 FYNNEI. This CDR3 has 15 residues. Trimming pared 8 bases from V and 3 bases from J, leaving 16 bases between.